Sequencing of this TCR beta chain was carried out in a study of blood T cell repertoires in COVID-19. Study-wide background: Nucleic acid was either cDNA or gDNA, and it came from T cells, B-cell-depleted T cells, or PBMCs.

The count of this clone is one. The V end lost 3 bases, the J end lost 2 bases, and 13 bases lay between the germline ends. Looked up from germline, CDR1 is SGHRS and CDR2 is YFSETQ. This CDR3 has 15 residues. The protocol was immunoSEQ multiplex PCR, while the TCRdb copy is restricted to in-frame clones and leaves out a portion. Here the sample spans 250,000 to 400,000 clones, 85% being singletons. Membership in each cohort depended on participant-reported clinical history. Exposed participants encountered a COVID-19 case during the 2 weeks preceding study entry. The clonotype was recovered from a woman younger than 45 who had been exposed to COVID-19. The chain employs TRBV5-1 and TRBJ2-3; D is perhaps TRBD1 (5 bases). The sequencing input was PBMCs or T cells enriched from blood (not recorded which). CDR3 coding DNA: TGCGCCAGCAGCTGGGCAGGGCGAAACACAGATACGCAGTATTTT. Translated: CASSWAGRNTDTQYF.